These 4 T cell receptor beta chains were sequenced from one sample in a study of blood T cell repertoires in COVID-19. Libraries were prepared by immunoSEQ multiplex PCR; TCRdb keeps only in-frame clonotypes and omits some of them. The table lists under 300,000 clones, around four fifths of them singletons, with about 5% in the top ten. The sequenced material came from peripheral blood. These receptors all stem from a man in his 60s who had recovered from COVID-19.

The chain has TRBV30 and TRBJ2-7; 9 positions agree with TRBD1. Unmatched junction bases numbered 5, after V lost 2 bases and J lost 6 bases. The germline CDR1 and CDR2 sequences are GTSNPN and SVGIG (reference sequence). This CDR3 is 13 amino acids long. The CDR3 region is CAWSTGTGFEQYF. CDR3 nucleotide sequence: TGTGCCTGGAGTACCGGGACAGGGTTCGAGCAGTACTTC.

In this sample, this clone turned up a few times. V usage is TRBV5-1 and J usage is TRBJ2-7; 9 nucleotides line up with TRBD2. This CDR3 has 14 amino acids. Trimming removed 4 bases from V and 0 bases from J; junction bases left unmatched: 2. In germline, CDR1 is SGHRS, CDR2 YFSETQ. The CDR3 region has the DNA TGCGCCAGCAGCCCTAGCGGGGTCTCCTACGAGCAGTACTTC. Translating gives CASSPSGVSYEQYF.

CDR3 loop: CAWSIGTGRHF. The CDR3 nucleotides are TGTGCCTGGAGTATTGGAACAGGGAGGCATTTT. This chain joins TRBV30 and TRBJ1-5, with D perhaps matching TRBD1 (6 bases). Per germline, CDR1 GTSNPN and CDR2 SVGIG (reference sequence). V dropped 2 bases and J dropped 15 bases, with 14 bases sitting between them. This CDR3 has 11 residues.

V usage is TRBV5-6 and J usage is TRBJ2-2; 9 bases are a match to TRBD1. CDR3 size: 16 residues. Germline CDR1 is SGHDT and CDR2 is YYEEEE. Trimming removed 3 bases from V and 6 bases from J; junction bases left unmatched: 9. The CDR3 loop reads CASSWVPTGGSGELFF. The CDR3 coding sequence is TGTGCCAGCAGCTGGGTACCCACAGGGGGCTCCGGGGAGCTGTTTTTT.